This T cell receptor beta chain stems from a study of cytomegalovirus exposure and HLA in healthy donors. Study-wide points: It was around 160 TCR beta chains that were listed as cytomegalovirus-associated. There were some V segments, including TRBV6-2 and TRBV6-3, excluded as indistinguishable. More clonal expansion characterized HLA-associated TCR beta chains than equally common others in a later analysis.

Primers: 60 Vbeta forward and 13 Jbeta reverse. The assay was immunoSEQ multiplex PCR, and TCRdb's table has in-frame clones only and misses some. The sample records some 250,000 clones, over 80% being singletons. Note on this clone: Its antigen is currently unknown.

The CDR3 consists of 15 residues. Per germline, CDR1 SGHNT and CDR2 YYREEE (reference sequence). V gene TRBV5-4 combines with J gene TRBJ2-5; TRBD2 matches 11 bases. Near its end, the DNA agrees better with TRBJ2-7, so the J call may be wrong. Sequenced input: PBMCs. This receptor was obtained from a woman aged 40 to 55 in good health and CMV-seropositive. The CDR3 sequence: CASSPLAGGSYEQYF. The CDR3 bases are TGTGCCAGCAGCCCTCTAGCGGGGGGTTCCTACGAGCAGTACTTC.